This TCR beta chain was retrieved from a study of shared clonotypes between healthy human individuals. A remark on this clone: Antigen specificity is unknown.

Profiled with immunoSEQ multiplex PCR; TCRdb holds only in-frame clones, not every one. Of about 2.1 million clones listed, just under 95% are singletons. The CDR3 is 14 amino acids. The V end was cut by 6 bases, the J end by 0 bases, with 12 bases between. CDR1 SEHNR and CDR2 FQNEAQ come from the germline V gene (reference sequence). Naivety among CD8 cells was defined by CD45RO negativity and positive CCR7 selection, thereby excluding terminally differentiated effector memory CD45RA+ cells. Each of the donors was a healthy adult who was HIV-negative and had not had a recent acute infection or vaccination. Those who donated, Caucasian adults without exception, all lived in Nashville, Tennessee. Overall study findings and caveats: The authors expected sequencing depth to affect clonotype sharing among donors.

The TCR originated in a young man in good health. Some clones in this sample may be carry-over from other donors' samples. The rearrangement uses TRBV7-9 and TRBJ2-7, with D perhaps assigned TRBD1 or TRBD2 (5 bases each). The specimen sequenced was naive CD8+ T cells from PBMCs. CDR3 in amino acids: CASRPGAPSYEQYF. The DNA of the CDR3 is TGTGCCAGCAGGCCCGGGGCCCCCTCCTACGAGCAGTACTTC.